The 26 T cell receptor beta chains listed next were all sequenced from one sample in a study of glioma-infiltrating T cells. The iRepertoire nested amplicon-rescue multiplex PCR amplified TCR alpha and beta CDR3s from RNA. From the multiplex PCR reads, TCRdb called clonotypes with MiXCR, one entry per CDR3 protein. The sample contains 160,000 or so distinct CDR3 sequences, roughly two fifths of which appear only once. Input material: glioma tissue, nonneoplastic brain tissue, or PBMCs (not recorded which). The origin of the receptors is a human donor with low-grade glioma or glioblastoma, undergoing nonglioma brain surgery, or in good health (not recorded which).

The chain uses TRBV11-2 and TRBJ2-5; D gene unclear. V dropped 5 bases and J dropped 2 bases, with 15 bases sitting between them. Per the germline V gene, CDR1 is SGHAT and CDR2 is FQNNGV. There are 15 residues in the CDR3. CDR3 nucleotide sequence: TGTGCCAGCAGCAATGTACAAAACATGCAAGAGACCCAGTACTTC. Translation gives CASSNVQNMQETQYF.

This clonotype was recorded at least ten times. This chain uses TRBV20-1 with TRBJ2-1, with 11 bases identical to TRBD2. The CDR3 loop spans 13 amino acids. CDR1 DFQATT and CDR2 SNEGSKA come from the germline V gene (reference sequence). The V segment lost 3 bases and the J segment 8 bases; nucleotides outside the gene matches: 3. As DNA, the CDR3 is TGCAGTGCTAGTAGCGGGAGGGCCGATGAGCAGTTCTTC. Translated, it gives CSASSGRADEQFF.

On this clonotype itself: This may come from a read error, since a much larger clone is one base off. This chain links TRBV7-6 with TRBJ1-1; the D is unclear. V lost 1 base and J lost 2, with 8 bases in between. The CDR3 runs 14 residues. CDR1 is SGHVS, CDR2 FNYEAQ, per germline. CDR3 sequence: CASSLVSGNTEAFF. The CDR3 bases are TGTGCCAGCAGCTTAGTGAGTGGTAACACTGAAGCTTTCTTT.

The chain employs TRBV28 and TRBJ2-1, with D maybe TRBD2 (6 bases). With the DNA end fitting TRBJ2-7 better, the J assignment may be wrong. CDR3 length: 15 residues. Germline lookup yields CDR1 MDHEN and CDR2 SYDVKM. Here the CDR3 DNA reads TGTGCCAGCAGTTTTATGGGAGGATCATATAATGAGCAGTACTTC. Translated: CASSFMGGSYNEQYF.

This clonotype showed up many times. This rearrangement joins TRBV20-1 to TRBJ2-7, with D perhaps TRBD1 (6 bases). CDR1 and CDR2 from the germline V gene are DFQATT and SNEGSKA (reference sequence). V shed 1 base and J shed 2 bases, with 9 bases lying between them. This CDR3 is 13 amino acids long. This chain's CDR3 is CSARGDTPYEQYF. CDR3 nucleotide sequence: TGCAGTGCTAGAGGGGACACCCCCTACGAGCAGTACTTC.

This chain connects TRBV7-9 to TRBJ1-2; maybe TRBD1 (5 bases). This CDR3 has 13 residues. CDR1 and CDR2 (germline): SEHNR, FQNEAQ (reference sequence). V was cut by 5 bases and J by 6 bases, with 13 bases left in between. The CDR3 DNA reads as TGTGCCAGCAGCAGCGGGACCCTTGATGGCTACACCTTC. Translation: CASSSGTLDGYTF.

The V call is TRBV19, the J call TRBJ2-3, with TRBD2 matching 7 bases. The CDR3 covers 15 residues. Germline assignment: CDR1 LNHDA and CDR2 SQIVND (reference sequence). Trimming took 6 bases from V and 4 from J; bases not matched to a gene: 10. DNA for the CDR3: TGTGCCAGTAGAACCTTGACTAGCTCTGCAGATACGCAGTATTTT. It is translated as CASRTLTSSADTQYF.

This clonotype has more than one count but fewer than ten. CDR3 residues: CASSPDNYEQYF. CDR3 in DNA: TGTGCCAGCAGCCCGGACAACTACGAGCAGTACTTC. The gene calls are TRBV7-9 and TRBJ2-7; TRBD1 might be the D (5 bases). The CDR3 consists of 12 residues. V was trimmed by 5 bases and J by 3 bases, leaving 8 bases between them. CDR1 is SEHNR, CDR2 FQNEAQ, per germline (reference sequence).

A remark on this clonotype: A clone one base away is much larger, so this may be a read error. V gene TRBV18 combines with J gene TRBJ2-3; 9 bases fit TRBD1. The CDR3 runs 16 residues. The germline gives CDR1 KGHSH, CDR2 LQKENI. This chain's CDR3 is CASSPQTGGGTDKQYF. DNA of the CDR3: TGTGCCAGCTCACCCCAGACAGGGGGAGGTACAGATAAGCAGTATTTT.

The table lists this clonotype with many counts. The V call is TRBV25-1, the J call TRBJ2-3; possible D gene TRBD1, 5 bases. Germline loops: CDR1 MGHDK, CDR2 SYGVNS. The CDR3 sequence is 15 residues long. With 6 bases removed from V and 4 bases from J, the gap between germline ends came to 17 bases. The CDR3 loop is CASSYPGLRADTQYF. CDR3 DNA sequence: TGTGCCAGCAGCTATCCAGGGCTTAGGGCAGATACGCAGTATTTT.

This clonotype appeared many times. The J gene is TRBJ2-7, the V gene TRBV6-1, with 7 bases matching TRBD1. Germline V gene data show CDR1 as MNHNS and CDR2 as SASEGT. This CDR3 region has 14 residues. The J segment lost 6 bases and the V segment lost 0 bases, leaving 5 bases of the junction unmatched. Here the CDR3 DNA reads TGTGCCAGCAGTGAAGCGTGGACAGGTTCCGAGCAGTACTTC. Protein: CASSEAWTGSEQYF.

This chain joins TRBV3-1 and TRBJ2-7; no definite D call. Looked up from germline, CDR1 is LGHDT and CDR2 is YNNKEL (reference sequence). V gave up 0 bases and J gave up 4 bases, with 4 bases separating them. This CDR3 region has 12 residues. CDR3 DNA: TGTGCCAGCAGCCAAGATCGATACGAGCAGTACTTC. This encodes CASSQDRYEQYF.

This clonotype was counted a single time. The junction departs from the called germline gene at one end, perhaps through a read error. This sequence joins TRBV6-1 and TRBJ2-3; no reliable D call. CDR3 size: 12 residues. Germline V lookup: CDR1 MNHNS, CDR2 SASEGT. CDR3 amino acids: CAISESRNKQYF. DNA for the CDR3: TGTGCCATCAGTGAGTCGAGAAATAAGCAGTATTTT.

This clonotype was observed a few times. This rearrangement joins TRBV10-3 to TRBJ2-7; 9 bases line up with TRBD2. Unmatched junction bases numbered 6, after V lost 6 bases and J lost 0 bases. The germline gives CDR1 ENHRY, CDR2 SYGVKD. The CDR3 consists of 15 residues. CDR3 coding DNA: TGTGCCATCAGGGGGGGACTAGCAGCCTCCTACGAGCAGTACTTC. Protein sequence: CAIRGGLAASYEQYF.

The chain links TRBV2 to TRBJ2-1; D remains unclear. Between the trimmed V and J ends, which lost 7 bases and 8 bases, there was a span of 18 bases. The CDR3 extends over 14 amino acids. The germline V gene encodes CDR1 SNHLY and CDR2 FYNNEI. CDR3 in amino acids: CASMGRFNKYEQFF. The CDR3 region has the DNA TGTGCCAGCATGGGAAGATTTAACAAGTATGAGCAGTTCTTC. The whole variable domain, remainder taken from reference TRBV2 and TRBJ2-1, is EPEVTQTPSHQVTQMGQEVILRCVPISNHLYFYWYRQILGQKVEFLVSFYNNEISEKSEIFDDQFSVERPDGSNFTLKIRSTKLEDSAMYFCASMGRFNKYEQFFGPGTRLTVL.

For this clonotype: One end of the junction fails to match germline, which may point to a read error. The rearrangement uses TRBV6-2 or TRBV6-3 and TRBJ1-1; 8 nucleotides match TRBD1. Germline V lookup: CDR1 MNHEY, CDR2 SVGEGT. The CDR3 length is 15 residues. CDR3 in DNA: TGTGCAAGCAGTTGGAGACAGGGGTCCTTCACTGAAGATTTCTTT. Amino acid sequence: CASSWRQGSFTEDFF.

At least ten counts were recorded for this clonotype. The rearrangement uses TRBV6-6 and TRBJ2-1; no firm D call. Germline V gene sequence: CDR1 MNHNY, CDR2 SVGAGI (reference sequence). With 2 bases removed from V and 1 base from J, the gap between germline ends came to 9 bases. This CDR3 spans 15 amino acids. This CDR3 is CASSYAPRSYNEQFF. The CDR3, as DNA: TGTGCCAGCAGTTACGCCCCCAGGTCCTACAATGAGCAGTTCTTC.

This clonotype was observed at least ten times. The J gene is TRBJ2-3, the V gene TRBV7-8; 8 bases align to TRBD1. The V and J ends lost 5 bases and 2 bases, in that order; junction bases with no gene match: 3. This CDR3 spans 14 amino acids. Germline V gene sequence: CDR1 SGHVS, CDR2 FQNEAQ. The CDR3 loop reads CASSNRGATDTQYF. The CDR3 region has the DNA TGTGCCAGCAGCAACAGGGGGGCCACAGATACGCAGTATTTT.

This clonotype was seen more than once but under ten times. The rearrangement links TRBV30 to TRBJ2-7; D remains ambiguous. The germline gives CDR1 GTSNPN, CDR2 SVGIG (reference sequence). V lost 2 bases, J lost 7 bases, and 15 bases lay in between. CDR3 length: 13 residues. CDR3 protein: CAWSLDVLEEQYF. In nucleotides, the CDR3 is TGTGCCTGGAGTCTAGATGTCCTGGAAGAGCAGTACTTC.

On this clonotype: A read error may be the cause here, since a much bigger clone is one base away. The J gene is TRBJ1-5, the V gene TRBV7-2; possibly TRBD1 for D (5 bases). The CDR3 has 15 amino acids. The germline V gene has CDR1 SGHTA and CDR2 FQGNSA. The CDR3 nucleotides are TGTGCCAGCAGCCAACGGGGGGTAGGCAATCAGCCCAAGCATTTT. This codes for CASSQRGVGNQPKHF.

The V call is TRBV3-1, the J call TRBJ2-1; tentatively, D is TRBD1 or TRBD2 (5 bases each). The CDR3 runs to 14 residues. V was clipped by 4 bases and J by 4 bases, with 11 bases between them. Germline assignment: CDR1 LGHDT and CDR2 YNNKEL (reference sequence). DNA of the CDR3: TGTGCCAGCAGCCGCCGGGGCTTATACAATGAGCAGTTCTTC. Protein product: CASSRRGLYNEQFF.

A few counts support this clonotype. The chain has TRBV4-2 and TRBJ2-1, with 10 bases aligning to TRBD2. The germline V gene has CDR1 LGHNA and CDR2 YNFKEQ. Trimming cost V 2 bases and J 0 bases; bases outside gene matches: 7. The CDR3 sequence is 18 residues long. CDR3 bases: TGTGCCAGCAGCCAATACCCTTCTAGCGGGAGCTCCTACAATGAGCAGTTCTTC. Protein product: CASSQYPSSGSSYNEQFF.

About this clonotype itself: One end of the junction fails to match germline, which may point to a read error. This chain links TRBV6-1 with TRBJ2-2; TRBD1 is a possible D gene (5 bases). CDR1 is MNHNS, CDR2 SASEGT, per germline. This CDR3 region has 15 residues. CDR3: CVSRADSGFAGELFF. Here the CDR3 DNA reads TGTGTCAGCAGAGCAGACAGTGGGTTCGCCGGGGAGCTGTTTTTT.

Note on this clonotype: An end of the junction does not agree with germline; a read error may underlie this. This chain joins TRBV24-1 and TRBJ2-3; tentatively, D is TRBD1 (6 bases). The CDR3 is made up of 13 amino acids. Germline lookup yields CDR1 KGHDR and CDR2 SFDVKD. CDR3 coding DNA: TGTGCCACCAGTGACGGGGACATAGATACGCAGTGTTTT. Translation: CATSDGDIDTQCF.

This clonotype was seen at least ten times. V usage is TRBV4-1 and J usage is TRBJ2-1; 8 bases are shared with TRBD1. Trimming took 4 bases from V and 3 from J; bases not matched to a gene: 5. CDR1 MGHRA and CDR2 YSYEKL come from the germline V gene. This CDR3 has 15 residues. This CDR3 reads CASSPGQGVYNEQFF. The CDR3 DNA reads as TGCGCCAGCAGCCCAGGACAGGGAGTCTACAATGAGCAGTTCTTC.

The table lists this clonotype with a count of one. One base away lies a much larger clone, so this may be a sequencing read error. The chain links TRBV28 to TRBJ1-2, with D possibly matching TRBD1 (6 bases). This CDR3 comprises 16 residues. Per germline, CDR1 MDHEN and CDR2 SYDVKM. The CDR3 reads CASRDHPGQSFYRYTF. Here the CDR3 DNA reads TGTGCCAGCAGAGATCACCCAGGACAGAGCTTCTATCGCTACACCTTC.